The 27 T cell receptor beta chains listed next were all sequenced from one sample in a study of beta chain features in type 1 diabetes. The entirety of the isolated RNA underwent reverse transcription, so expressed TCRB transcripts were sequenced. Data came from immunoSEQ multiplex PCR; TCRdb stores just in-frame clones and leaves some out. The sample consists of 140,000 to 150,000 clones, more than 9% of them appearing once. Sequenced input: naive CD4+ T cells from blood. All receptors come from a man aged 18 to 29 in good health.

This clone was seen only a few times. DNA of the CDR3: TGTGCCAGCAGCCCCGCCCGGGACAGTGTTCACACCGGGGAGCTGTTTTTT. As protein: CASSPARDSVHTGELFF. V gene TRBV5-8 combines with J gene TRBJ2-2; 7 bases agree with TRBD1. Trimming at V came to 4 bases and at J to 3 bases, leaving 12 bases not matched to a gene. This CDR3 is 17 amino acids long. The germline CDR1 and CDR2 sequences are SGHTS and YDEGEE.

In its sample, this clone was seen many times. The CDR3 is CASSAGQGFYNEQFF. The CDR3 nucleotides are TGTGCCAGCAGCGCGGGACAGGGGTTCTACAATGAGCAGTTCTTC. The chain links TRBV7-9 to TRBJ2-1; 10 nucleotides match TRBD1. Trimming cost V 5 bases and J 3 bases; bases outside gene matches: 4. Germline loops: CDR1 SEHNR, CDR2 FQNEAQ (reference sequence). The CDR3 is made up of 15 amino acids.

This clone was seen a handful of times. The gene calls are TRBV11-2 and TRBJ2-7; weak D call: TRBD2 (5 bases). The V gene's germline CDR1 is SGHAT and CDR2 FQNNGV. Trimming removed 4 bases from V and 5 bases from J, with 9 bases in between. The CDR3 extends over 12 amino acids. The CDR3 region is CASSSEGDEQYF. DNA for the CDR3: TGTGCCAGCAGCTCTGAGGGAGACGAGCAGTACTTC.

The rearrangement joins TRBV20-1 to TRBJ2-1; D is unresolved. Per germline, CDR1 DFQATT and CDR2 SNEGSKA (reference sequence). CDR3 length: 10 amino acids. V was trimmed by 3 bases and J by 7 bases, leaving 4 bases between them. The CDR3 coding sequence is TGCAGTGCTAGCGTGAATGAGCAGTTCTTC. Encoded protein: CSASVNEQFF.

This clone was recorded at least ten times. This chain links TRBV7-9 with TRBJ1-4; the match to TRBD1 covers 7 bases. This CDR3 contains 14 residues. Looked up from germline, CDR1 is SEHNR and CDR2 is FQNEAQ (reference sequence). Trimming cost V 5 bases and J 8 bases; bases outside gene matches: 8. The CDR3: CASSLRQGGEKLFF. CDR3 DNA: TGTGCCAGCAGCCTAAGACAGGGAGGAGAAAAACTGTTTTTT.

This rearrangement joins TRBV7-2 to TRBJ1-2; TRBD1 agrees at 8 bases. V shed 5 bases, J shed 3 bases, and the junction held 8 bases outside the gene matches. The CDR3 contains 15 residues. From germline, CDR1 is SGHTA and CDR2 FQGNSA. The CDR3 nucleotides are TGTGCCAGCAGCCCGGAAGGACAGGGTGACTATGGCTACACCTTC. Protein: CASSPEGQGDYGYTF.

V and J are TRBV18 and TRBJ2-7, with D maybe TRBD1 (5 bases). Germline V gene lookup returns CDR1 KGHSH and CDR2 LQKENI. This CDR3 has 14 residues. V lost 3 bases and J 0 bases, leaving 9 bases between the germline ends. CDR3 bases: TGTGCCAGCTCACCGGCAGGGCTCTCCTACGAGCAGTACTTC. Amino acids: CASSPAGLSYEQYF.

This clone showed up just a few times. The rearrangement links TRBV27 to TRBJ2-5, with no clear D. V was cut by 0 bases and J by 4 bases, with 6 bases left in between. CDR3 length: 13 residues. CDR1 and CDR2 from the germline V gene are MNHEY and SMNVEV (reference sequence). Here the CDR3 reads CASSLSSAETQYF. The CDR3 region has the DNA TGTGCCAGCAGTTTATCGAGTGCAGAGACCCAGTACTTC.

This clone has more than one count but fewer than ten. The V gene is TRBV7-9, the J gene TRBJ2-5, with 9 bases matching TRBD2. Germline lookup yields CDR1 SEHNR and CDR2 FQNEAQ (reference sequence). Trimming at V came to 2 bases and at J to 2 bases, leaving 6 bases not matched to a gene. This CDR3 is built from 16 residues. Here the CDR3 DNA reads TGTGCCAGCAGCTTACGGCGGGGGGGCCGGCAAGAGACCCAGTACTTC. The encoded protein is CASSLRRGGRQETQYF.

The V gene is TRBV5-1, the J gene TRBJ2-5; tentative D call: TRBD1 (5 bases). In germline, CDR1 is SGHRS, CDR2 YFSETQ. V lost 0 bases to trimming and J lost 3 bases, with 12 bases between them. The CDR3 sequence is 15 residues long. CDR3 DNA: TGCGCCAGCAGCTTGGTCCCCAGCAGGGAAGAGACCCAGTACTTC. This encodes CASSLVPSREETQYF.

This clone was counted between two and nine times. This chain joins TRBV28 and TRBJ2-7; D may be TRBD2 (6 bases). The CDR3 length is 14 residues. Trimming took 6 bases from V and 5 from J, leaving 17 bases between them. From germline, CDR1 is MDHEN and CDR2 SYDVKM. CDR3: CASSPGGGRHEQYF. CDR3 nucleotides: TGTGCCAGCAGCCCAGGTGGAGGGCGCCACGAGCAGTACTTC. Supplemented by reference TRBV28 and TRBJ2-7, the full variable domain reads DVKVTQSSRYLVKRTGEKVFLECVQDMDHENMFWYRQDPGLGLRLIYFSYDVKMKEKGDIPEGYSVSREKKERFSLILESASTNQTSMYLCASSPGGGRHEQYFGPGTRLTVT.

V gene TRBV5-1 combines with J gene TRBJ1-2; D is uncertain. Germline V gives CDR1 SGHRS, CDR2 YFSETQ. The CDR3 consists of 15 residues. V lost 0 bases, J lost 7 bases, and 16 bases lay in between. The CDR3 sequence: CASSLGETQPRGYTF. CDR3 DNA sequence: TGCGCCAGCAGCTTGGGGGAGACTCAACCCCGTGGCTACACCTTC.

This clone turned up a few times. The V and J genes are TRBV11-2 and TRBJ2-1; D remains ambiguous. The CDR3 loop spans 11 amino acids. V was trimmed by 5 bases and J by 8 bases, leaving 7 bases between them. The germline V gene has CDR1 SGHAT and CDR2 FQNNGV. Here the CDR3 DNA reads TGTGCCAGCAGCCCCCGGGATGAGCAGTTCTTC. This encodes CASSPRDEQFF.

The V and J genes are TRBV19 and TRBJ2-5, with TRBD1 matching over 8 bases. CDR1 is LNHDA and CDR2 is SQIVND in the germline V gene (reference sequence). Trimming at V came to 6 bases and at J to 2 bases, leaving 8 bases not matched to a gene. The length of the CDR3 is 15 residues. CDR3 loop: CASREQGVPQETQYF. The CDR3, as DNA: TGTGCCAGTAGGGAACAGGGGGTGCCACAAGAGACCCAGTACTTC.

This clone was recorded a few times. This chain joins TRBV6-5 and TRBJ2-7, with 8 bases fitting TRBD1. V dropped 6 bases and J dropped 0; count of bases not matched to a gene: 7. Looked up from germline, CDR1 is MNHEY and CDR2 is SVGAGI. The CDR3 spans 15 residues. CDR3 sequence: CASSSTGASSYEQYF. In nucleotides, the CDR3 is TGTGCCAGCAGCTCGACAGGGGCATCCTCCTACGAGCAGTACTTC.

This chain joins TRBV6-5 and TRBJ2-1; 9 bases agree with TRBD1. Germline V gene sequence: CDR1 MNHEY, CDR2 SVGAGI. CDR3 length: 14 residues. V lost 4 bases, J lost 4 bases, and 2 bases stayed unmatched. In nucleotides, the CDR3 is TGTGCCAGCAGTTTGACAGGGGGTTACAATGAGCAGTTCTTC. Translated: CASSLTGGYNEQFF.

This CDR3 reads CATGQNSNQPQHF. The CDR3 nucleotides are TGTGCCACCGGACAGAATAGCAATCAGCCCCAGCATTTT. The rearrangement joins TRBV6-5 to TRBJ1-5, with D possibly matching TRBD1 (6 bases). The CDR3 is made up of 13 amino acids. Trimming removed 10 bases from V and 0 bases from J, with 10 bases in between. Germline V gene sequence: CDR1 MNHEY, CDR2 SVGAGI.

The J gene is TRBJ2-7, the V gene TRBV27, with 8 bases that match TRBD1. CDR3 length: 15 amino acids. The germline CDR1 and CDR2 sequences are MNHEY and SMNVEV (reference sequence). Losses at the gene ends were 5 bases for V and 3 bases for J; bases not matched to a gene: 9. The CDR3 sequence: CASSPRQGQNYEQYF. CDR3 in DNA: TGTGCCAGCAGTCCTCGACAGGGGCAAAACTACGAGCAGTACTTC.

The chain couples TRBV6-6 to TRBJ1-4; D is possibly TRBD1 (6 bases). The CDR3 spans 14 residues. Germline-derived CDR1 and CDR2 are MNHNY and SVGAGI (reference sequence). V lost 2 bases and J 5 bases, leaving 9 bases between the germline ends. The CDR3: CASSYMTGNEKLFF. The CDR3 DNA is TGTGCCAGCAGTTACATGACAGGCAATGAAAAACTGTTTTTT.

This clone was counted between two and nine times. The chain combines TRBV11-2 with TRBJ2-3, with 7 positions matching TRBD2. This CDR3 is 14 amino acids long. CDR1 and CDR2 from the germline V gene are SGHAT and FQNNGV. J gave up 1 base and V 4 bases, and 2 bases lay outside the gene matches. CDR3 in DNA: TGTGCCAGCAGCTCTGGACTAGGCACAGATACGCAGTATTTT. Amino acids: CASSSGLGTDTQYF. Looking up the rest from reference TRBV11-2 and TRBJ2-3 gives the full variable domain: EAGVAQSPRYKIIEKRQSVAFWCNPISGHATLYWYQQILGQGPKLLIQFQNNGVVDDSQLPKDRFSAERLKGVDSTLKIQPAKLEDSAVYLCASSSGLGTDTQYFGPGTRLTVL.

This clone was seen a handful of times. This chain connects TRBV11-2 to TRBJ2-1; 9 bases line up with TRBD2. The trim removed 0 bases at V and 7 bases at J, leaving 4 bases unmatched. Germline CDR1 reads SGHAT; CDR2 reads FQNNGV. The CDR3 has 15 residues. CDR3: CASSLDAAGGNEQFF. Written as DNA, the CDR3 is TGTGCCAGCAGCTTAGATGCAGCGGGGGGTAATGAGCAGTTCTTC.

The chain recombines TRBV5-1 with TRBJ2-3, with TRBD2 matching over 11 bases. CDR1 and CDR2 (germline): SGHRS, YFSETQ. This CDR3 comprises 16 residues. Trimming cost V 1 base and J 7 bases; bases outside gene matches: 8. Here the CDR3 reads CASSLRVAGGQNTQYF. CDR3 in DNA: TGCGCCAGCAGCTTGCGGGTAGCGGGGGGGCAAAATACGCAGTATTTT.

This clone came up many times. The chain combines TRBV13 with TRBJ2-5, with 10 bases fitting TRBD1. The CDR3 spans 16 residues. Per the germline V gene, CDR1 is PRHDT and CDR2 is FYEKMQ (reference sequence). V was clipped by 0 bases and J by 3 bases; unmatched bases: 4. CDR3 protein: CASSLGSDRGEETQYF. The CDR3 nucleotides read TGTGCCAGCAGCTTAGGATCGGACAGGGGGGAAGAGACCCAGTACTTC.

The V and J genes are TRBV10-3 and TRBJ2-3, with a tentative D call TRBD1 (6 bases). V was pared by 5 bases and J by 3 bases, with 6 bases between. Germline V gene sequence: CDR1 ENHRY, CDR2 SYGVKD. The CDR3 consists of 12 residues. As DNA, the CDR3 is TGTGCCATCAGTACAGGGACAGATACGCAGTATTTT. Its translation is CAISTGTDTQYF.

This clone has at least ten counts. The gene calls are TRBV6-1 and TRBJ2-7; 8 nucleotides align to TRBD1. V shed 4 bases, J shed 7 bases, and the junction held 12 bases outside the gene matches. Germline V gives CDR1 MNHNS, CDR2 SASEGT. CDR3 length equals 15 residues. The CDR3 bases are TGTGCCAGCAGTGTGGCGCAGGGGGCTTTGGGGGAGCAGTACTTC. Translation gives CASSVAQGALGEQYF.

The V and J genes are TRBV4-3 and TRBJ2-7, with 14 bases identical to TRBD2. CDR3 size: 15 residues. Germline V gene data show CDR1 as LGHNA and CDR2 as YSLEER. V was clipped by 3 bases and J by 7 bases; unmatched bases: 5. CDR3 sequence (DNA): TGCGCCAGCAGCCATCAGTGGACTAGCGGGGGGGAGCAGTACTTC. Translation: CASSHQWTSGGEQYF.

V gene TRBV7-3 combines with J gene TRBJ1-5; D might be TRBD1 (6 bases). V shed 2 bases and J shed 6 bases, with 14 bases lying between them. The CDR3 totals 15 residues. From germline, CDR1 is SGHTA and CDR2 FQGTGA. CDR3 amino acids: CASSLARGAAQPQHF. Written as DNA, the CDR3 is TGTGCCAGCAGCTTAGCGCGGGGGGCAGCTCAGCCCCAGCATTTT.